This T cell receptor beta chain was retrieved from a study of T cells after yellow fever vaccination. The CDR3 length is 14 residues. In germline, CDR1 is DFQATT, CDR2 SNEGSKA (reference sequence). V shed 3 bases and J shed 3 bases, with 14 bases lying between them. Overall study results and limits: Overall, a small share of clonotypes was seen in both CD4 and CD8 compartments. FACS-sorted repertoires could contain abundant clonotypes contaminating from the bulk population. On re-exposure, the response was weaker but peaked faster, at day 5 versus 15.

TCRdb reprocessed the 5' RACE reads via MiXCR and lists one record per CDR3 protein. The sample has about 58,000 distinct CDR3 sequences; approximately 6.9% are singletons. This clonotype was picked up many times. Its cognate antigen is unknown. The rearrangement joins TRBV20-1 to TRBJ1-2; no clear D. Source: CD8+ T cells sorted from PBMCs, taken on the day of the first yellow fever vaccination. This receptor was identified in a man younger than 35 who received the YFV17D yellow fever vaccine. The CDR3 sequence: CSARGLHAYYGYTF. The CDR3 DNA is TGCAGTGCTAGGGGATTGCACGCCTACTATGGCTACACCTTC.